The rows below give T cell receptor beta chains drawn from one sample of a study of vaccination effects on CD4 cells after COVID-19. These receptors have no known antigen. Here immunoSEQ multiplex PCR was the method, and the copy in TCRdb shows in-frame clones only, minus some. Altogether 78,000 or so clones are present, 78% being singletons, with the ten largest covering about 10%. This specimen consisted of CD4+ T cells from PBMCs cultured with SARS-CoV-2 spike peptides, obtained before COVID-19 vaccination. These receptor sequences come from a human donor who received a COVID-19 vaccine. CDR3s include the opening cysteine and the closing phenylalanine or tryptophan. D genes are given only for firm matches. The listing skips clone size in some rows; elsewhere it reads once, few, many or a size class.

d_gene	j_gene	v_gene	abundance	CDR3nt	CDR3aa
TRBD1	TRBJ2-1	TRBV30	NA	TGTGCCTGCGCCCCGGGACAGGGAATCTTTGAGCAGTTCTTC	CACAPGQGIFEQFF
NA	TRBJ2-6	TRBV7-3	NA	TGTGCCAGCAGCTCACCCAACCCGGGACACCGCTCTGGGGCCAACGTCCTGACTTTC	CASSSPNPGHRSGANVLTF
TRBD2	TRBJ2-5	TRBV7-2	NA	TGTGCCAGCAGCACAGGACTAGCGGGGGGGCAAGAGACCCAGTACTTC	CASSTGLAGGQETQYF
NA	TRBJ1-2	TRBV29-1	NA	TGCAGCGTAACGGGCCAGGGTGTCGGCTACACCTTC	CSVTGQGVGYTF
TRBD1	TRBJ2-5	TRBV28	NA	TGTGCCAGCAAGGGGGCTTGGGAGACCCAGTACTTC	CASKGAWETQYF
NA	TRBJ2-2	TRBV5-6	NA	TGTGCCAGCAGCCTATCTTCGGTACCTATGAAGAACACCGGGGAGCTGTTTTTT	CASSLSSVPMKNTGELFF
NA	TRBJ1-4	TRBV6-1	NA	TGTGCCAGCAGTGAAGCCGCTGCAACTAATGAAAAACTGTTTTTT	CASSEAAATNEKLFF
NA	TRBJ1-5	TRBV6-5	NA	TGTGCCAGCAGTTACCGTCCAGGCCCCAATCAGCCCCAGCATTTT	CASSYRPGPNQPQHF
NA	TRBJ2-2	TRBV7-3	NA	TGTGCCAGCAGCTTAGTCTCGAACACCGGGGAGCTGTTTTTT	CASSLVSNTGELFF
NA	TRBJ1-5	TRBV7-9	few	TGTGCCAGCAGGGTCAGTGGCAGGGGATACGATCAGCCCCAGCATTTT	CASRVSGRGYDQPQHF
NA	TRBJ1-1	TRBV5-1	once	TGCGCCAGCAGCCCGACACCCGACAGAACCACTGAAGCTTTCTTT	CASSPTPDRTTEAFF
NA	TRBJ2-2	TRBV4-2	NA	TGTGCCAGCAGCCAAGTCGGAGCGAACGCGAACACCGGGGAGCTGTTTTTT	CASSQVGANANTGELFF
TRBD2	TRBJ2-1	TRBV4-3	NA	TGCGCCAGCAGCCAGGGGACTAGCGGGGGGAGCTCCTACAATGAGCAGTTCTTC	CASSQGTSGGSSYNEQFF
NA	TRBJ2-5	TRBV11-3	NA	TGTGCCAGCAGCTTAGAACTTAAAGAGACCCAGTACTTC	CASSLELKETQYF
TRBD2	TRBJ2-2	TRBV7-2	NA	TGTGCCAGCAGCCCTCGGACTAGCGGGGGTTCGAACACCGGGGAGCTGTTTTTT	CASSPRTSGGSNTGELFF
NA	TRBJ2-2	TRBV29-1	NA	TGCAGCGTCTTGACGGACGGGGAGCTGTTTTTT	CSVLTDGELFF
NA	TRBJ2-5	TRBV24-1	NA	TGTGCCACCAGTGATCTTGGACGGGACTACTTC	CATSDLGRDYF
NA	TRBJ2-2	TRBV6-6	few	TGTGCCACCGCGGAGAGGAACACCGGGGAGCTGTTTTTT	CATAERNTGELFF
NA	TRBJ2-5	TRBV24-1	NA	TGTGCCACCAGTGATTTTCGACAGCTCCAAGAGACCCAGTACTTC	CATSDFRQLQETQYF
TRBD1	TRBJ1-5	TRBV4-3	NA	TGCGCCAGCAGCCAAACTTTGTTTGGACAGGGTGTTCGACAGCCCCAGCATTTT	CASSQTLFGQGVRQPQHF
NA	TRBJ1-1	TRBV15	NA	TGTGCCACCAGCAGAGGACCTCGGGCAGATGGATCTGAAGCTTTCTTT	CATSRGPRADGSEAFF
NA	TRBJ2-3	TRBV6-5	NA	TGTGCCAGCACAGGGTCCCTCACAGATACGCAGTATTTT	CASTGSLTDTQYF
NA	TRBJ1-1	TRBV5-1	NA	TGCGCCAGCGGGTTGCATCGGGGGGACACTGAAGCTTTCTTT	CASGLHRGDTEAFF
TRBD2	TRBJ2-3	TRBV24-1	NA	TGTGCCACCAGTGATTTGGCTAGCGGGGGACTGGCAGATACGCAGTATTTT	CATSDLASGGLADTQYF
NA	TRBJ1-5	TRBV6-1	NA	TGTGCCAGCAGTGAAGCGAGGGCGCCCAATCAGCCCCAGCATTTT	CASSEARAPNQPQHF
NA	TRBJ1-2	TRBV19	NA	TGTGCCAGTAGTATAGATCTTCGGAACTATGGCTACACCTTC	CASSIDLRNYGYTF
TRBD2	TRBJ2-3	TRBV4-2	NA	TGTGCCAGCAGCCAAGTCGGGGGGGACACAGATACGCAGTATTTT	CASSQVGGDTDTQYF
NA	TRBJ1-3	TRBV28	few	TGTGCCAGCCGAGTCTTCTCTGGAAACACCATATATTTT	CASRVFSGNTIYF
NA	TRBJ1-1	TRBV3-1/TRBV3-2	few	TGTGCCAGCAGCCAAAAGAGGGGTGGCACTGAAGCTTTCTTT	CASSQKRGGTEAFF
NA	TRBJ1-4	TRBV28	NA	TGTGCCAGCGGCAACAGGAGATCTAATGAAAAACTGTTTTTT	CASGNRRSNEKLFF
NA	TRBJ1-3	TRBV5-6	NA	TGTGCCAGCAGCCTGGGGCCAGGGATCACTGGAAACACCATATATTTT	CASSLGPGITGNTIYF
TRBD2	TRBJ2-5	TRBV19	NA	TGTGCCAGTAGTATCCAGCGGGGAGCCGAAGAGACCCAGTACTTC	CASSIQRGAEETQYF
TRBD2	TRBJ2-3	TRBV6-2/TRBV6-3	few	TGTGCCAGCAGTTACTCAACGGGGGGGATGGATACGCAGTATTTT	CASSYSTGGMDTQYF
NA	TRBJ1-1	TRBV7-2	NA	TGTGCCAGCAGCTTGTTGACGGTGAACACTGAAGCTTTCTTT	CASSLLTVNTEAFF
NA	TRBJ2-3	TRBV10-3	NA	TGTGCCATCAGCACCTCCTGGGTAGATACGCAGTATTTT	CAISTSWVDTQYF
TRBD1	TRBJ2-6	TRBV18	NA	TGTGCCAGCTCCCAAACCGGGACAGGGAACGCAGCTGGGGCCAACGTCCTGACTTTC	CASSQTGTGNAAGANVLTF
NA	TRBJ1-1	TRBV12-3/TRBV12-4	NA	TGTGCCAGCAGTCAGAGACCGACTGAAGCTTTCTTT	CASSQRPTEAFF
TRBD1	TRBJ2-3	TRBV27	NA	TGTGCCAGCGGTCCGACAGGGGTTGCAGATACGCAGTATTTT	CASGPTGVADTQYF
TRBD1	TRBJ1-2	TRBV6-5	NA	TGTGCCAGCAGAGGGACAGCGTCTAACTATGGCTACACCTTC	CASRGTASNYGYTF
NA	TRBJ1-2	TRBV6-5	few	TGTGCCAGCAGTTATGGACAGAACTATGGCTACACCTTC	CASSYGQNYGYTF
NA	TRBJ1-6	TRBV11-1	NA	TGTGCCAGCAGCTTAGCGAAGGTGGCCTATAATTCACCCCTCCACTTT	CASSLAKVAYNSPLHF
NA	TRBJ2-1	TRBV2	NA	TGTGCCAGCAGTGTAGGGGTGAATGAGCAGTTCTTC	CASSVGVNEQFF
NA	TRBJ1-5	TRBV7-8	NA	TGTGCCAGCACCACCGGGCCCGATAGCAATCAGCCCCAGCATTTT	CASTTGPDSNQPQHF
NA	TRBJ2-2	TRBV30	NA	TGTGCCTGGAGTAAACCGAATACCAGGGGGGACACCGGGGAGCTGTTTTTT	CAWSKPNTRGDTGELFF
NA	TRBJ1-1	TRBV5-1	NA	TGCGCCAGCCGAGAGCAGGGGAGGGGAACTGAAGCTTTCTTT	CASREQGRGTEAFF
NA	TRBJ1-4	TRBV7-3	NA	TGTGCCAGCAGCTTTGGACGGCCGTCTAATGAAAAACTGTTTTTT	CASSFGRPSNEKLFF
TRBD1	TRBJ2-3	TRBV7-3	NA	TGTGCCAGCAGCTTGGGGACAGGGACAGATACGCAGTATTTT	CASSLGTGTDTQYF
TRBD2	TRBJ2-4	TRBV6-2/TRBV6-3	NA	TGTGCCAGCAGTTACTCTCGGGCCTGGACTAGCGACAAAAACATTCAGTACTTC	CASSYSRAWTSDKNIQYF
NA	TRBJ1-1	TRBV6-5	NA	TGTGCCAGCGGACAGCGCCCCGGAGCTTTCTTT	CASGQRPGAFF
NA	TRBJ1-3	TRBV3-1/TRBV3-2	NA	TGTGCCAGCAGCCGAGGGCGTCGGGCTGGAAACACCATATATTTT	CASSRGRRAGNTIYF
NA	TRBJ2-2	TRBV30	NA	TGTGCCTGGAGTGCATCCGGGCCCGGGGAGCTGTTTTTT	CAWSASGPGELFF
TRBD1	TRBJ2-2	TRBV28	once	TGTGCCACCCGGGACAGGGGGCTGGATACCGGGGAGCTGTTTTTT	CATRDRGLDTGELFF
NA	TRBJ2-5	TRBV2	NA	TGTGCCAGCAGGCCTCAAGAGACCCAGTACTTC	CASRPQETQYF